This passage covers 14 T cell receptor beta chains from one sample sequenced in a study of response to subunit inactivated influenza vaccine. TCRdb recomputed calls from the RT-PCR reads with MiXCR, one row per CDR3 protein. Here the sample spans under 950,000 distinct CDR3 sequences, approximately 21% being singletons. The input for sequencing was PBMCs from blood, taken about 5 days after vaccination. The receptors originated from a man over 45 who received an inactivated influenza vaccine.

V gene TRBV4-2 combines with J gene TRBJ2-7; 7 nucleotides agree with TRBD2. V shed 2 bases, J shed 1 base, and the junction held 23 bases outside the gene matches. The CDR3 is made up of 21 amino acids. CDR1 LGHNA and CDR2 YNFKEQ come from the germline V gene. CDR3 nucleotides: TGTGCCAGCAGCCAACAGGTGAAGGAAGCGGGATCTTTTCTCCGTTCCTACGAGCAGTACTTC. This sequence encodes CASSQQVKEAGSFLRSYEQYF.

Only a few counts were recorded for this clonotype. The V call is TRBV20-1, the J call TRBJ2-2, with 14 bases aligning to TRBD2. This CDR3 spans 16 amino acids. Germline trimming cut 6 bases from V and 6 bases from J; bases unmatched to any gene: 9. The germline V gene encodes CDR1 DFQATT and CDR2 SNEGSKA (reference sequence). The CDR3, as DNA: TGCAGTGCCAAGGGACTAGCGGGAGAGGGGGCCGGGGAGCTGTTTTTT. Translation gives CSAKGLAGEGAGELFF.

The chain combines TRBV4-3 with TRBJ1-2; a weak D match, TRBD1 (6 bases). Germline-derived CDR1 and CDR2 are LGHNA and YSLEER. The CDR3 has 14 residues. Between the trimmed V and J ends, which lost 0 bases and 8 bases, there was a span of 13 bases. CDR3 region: CASSQESRGLGYTF. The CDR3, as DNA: TGCGCCAGCAGCCAAGAGAGTAGGGGGTTGGGCTACACCTTC.

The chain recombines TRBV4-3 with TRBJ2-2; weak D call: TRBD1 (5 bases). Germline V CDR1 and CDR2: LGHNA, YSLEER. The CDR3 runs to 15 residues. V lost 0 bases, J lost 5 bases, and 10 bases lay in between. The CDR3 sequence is CASSQDPRVTGELFF. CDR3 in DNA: TGCGCCAGCAGCCAAGATCCCAGGGTAACCGGGGAGCTGTTTTTT.

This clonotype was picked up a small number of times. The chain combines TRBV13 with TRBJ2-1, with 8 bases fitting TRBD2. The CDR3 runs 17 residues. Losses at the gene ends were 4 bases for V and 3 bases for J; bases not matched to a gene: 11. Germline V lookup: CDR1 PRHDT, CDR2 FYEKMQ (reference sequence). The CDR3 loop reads CASSSLGREDLYNEQFF. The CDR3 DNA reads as TGTGCCAGCAGCTCTTTGGGGCGGGAGGACCTCTACAATGAGCAGTTCTTC.

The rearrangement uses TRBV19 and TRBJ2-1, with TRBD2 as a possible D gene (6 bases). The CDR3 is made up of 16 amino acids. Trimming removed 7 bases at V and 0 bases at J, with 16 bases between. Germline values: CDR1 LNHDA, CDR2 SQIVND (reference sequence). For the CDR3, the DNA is TGTGCCAGTACCCGAGTGGGGGGAAGCTCCTACAATGAGCAGTTCTTC. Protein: CASTRVGGSSYNEQFF. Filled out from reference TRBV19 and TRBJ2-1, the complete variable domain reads DGGITQSPKYLFRKEGQNVTLSCEQNLNHDAMYWYRQDPGQGLRLIYYSQIVNDFQKGDIAEGYSVSREKKESFPLTVTSAQKNPTAFYLCASTRVGGSSYNEQFFGPGTRLTVL.

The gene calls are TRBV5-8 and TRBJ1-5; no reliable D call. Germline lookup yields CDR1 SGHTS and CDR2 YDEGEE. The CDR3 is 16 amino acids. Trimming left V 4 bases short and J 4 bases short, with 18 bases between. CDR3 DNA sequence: TGTGCCAGCAGCCCCCGGGTTCTGCCTGGGAATCAGCCCCAGCATTTT. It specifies CASSPRVLPGNQPQHF. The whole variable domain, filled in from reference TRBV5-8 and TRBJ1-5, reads EAGVTQSPTHLIKTRGQQATLRCSPISGHTSVYWYQQALGLGLQFLLWYDEGEERNRGNFPPRFSGRQFPNYSSELNVNALELEDSALYLCASSPRVLPGNQPQHFGDGTRLSIL.

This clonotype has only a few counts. DNA for the CDR3: TGTGCCAGCAGCATCCGACAGGGGGTTGGGTCACCCCTCCACTTT. This codes for CASSIRQGVGSPLHF. The V gene is TRBV5-4, the J gene TRBJ1-6; TRBD1 matches at 9 bases. Germline CDR1 SGHNT, CDR2 YYREEE (reference sequence). The trim removed 4 bases at V and 10 bases at J, leaving 9 bases unmatched. There are 15 residues in the CDR3.

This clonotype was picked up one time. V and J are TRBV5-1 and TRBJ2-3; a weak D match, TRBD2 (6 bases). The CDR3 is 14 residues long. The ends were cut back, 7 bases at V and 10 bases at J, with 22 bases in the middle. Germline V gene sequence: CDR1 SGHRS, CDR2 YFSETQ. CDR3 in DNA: TGCGCCAGCCAAACCCGGGACGGCGGGGAGGCGCAGTATTTT. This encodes CASQTRDGGEAQYF.

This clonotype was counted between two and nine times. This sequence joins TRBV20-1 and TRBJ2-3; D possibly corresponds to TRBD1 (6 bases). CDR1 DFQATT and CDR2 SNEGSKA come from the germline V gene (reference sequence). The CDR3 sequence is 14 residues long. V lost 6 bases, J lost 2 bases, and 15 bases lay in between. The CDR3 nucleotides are TGCAGTGCCCAACATCAGGGGCTCACAGATACGCAGTATTTT. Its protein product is CSAQHQGLTDTQYF.

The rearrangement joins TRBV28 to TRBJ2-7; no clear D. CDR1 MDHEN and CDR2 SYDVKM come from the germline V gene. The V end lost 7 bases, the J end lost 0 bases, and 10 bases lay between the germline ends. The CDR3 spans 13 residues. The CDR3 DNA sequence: TGTGCCAGCAACCCCTTCCTCTCCTACGAGCAGTACTTC. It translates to CASNPFLSYEQYF.

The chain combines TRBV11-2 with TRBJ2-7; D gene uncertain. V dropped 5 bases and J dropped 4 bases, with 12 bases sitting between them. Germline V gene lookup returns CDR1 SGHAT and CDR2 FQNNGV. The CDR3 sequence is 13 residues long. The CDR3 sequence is CASSRLTKYEQYF. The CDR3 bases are TGTGCCAGCAGCCGATTGACGAAATACGAGCAGTACTTC.

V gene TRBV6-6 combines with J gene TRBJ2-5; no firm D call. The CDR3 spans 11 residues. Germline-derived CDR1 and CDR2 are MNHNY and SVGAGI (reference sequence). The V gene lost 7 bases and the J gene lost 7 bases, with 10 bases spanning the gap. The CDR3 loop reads CASTEKGTQYF. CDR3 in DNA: TGTGCCAGCACCGAAAAAGGGACCCAGTACTTC.

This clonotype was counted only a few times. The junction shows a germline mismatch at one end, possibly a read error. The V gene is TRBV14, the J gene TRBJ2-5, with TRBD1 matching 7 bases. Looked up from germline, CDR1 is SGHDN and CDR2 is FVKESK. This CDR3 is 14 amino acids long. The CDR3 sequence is CASSFNPRTGSFVF. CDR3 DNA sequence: TGTGCCAGCAGTTTTAATCCTCGGACAGGAAGTTTTGTGTTC.